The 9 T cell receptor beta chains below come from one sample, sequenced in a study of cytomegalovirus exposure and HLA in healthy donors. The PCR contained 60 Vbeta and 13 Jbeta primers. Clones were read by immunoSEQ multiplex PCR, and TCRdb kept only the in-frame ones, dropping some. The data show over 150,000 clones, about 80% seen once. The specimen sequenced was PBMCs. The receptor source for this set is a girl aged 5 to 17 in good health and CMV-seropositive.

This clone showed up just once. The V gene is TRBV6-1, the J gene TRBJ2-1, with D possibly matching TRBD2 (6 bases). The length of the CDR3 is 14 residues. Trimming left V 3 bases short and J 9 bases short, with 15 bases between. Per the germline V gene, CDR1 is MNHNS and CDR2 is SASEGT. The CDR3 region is CASSEGLGSGEQFF. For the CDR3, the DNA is TGTGCCAGCAGTGAGGGACTCGGATCGGGTGAGCAGTTCTTC.

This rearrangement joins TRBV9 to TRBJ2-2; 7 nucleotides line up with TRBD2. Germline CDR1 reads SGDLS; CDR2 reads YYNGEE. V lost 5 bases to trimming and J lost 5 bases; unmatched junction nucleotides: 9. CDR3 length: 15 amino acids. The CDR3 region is CASRQDEGGTGELFF. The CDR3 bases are TGTGCCAGCAGACAGGACGAGGGAGGGACCGGGGAGCTGTTTTTT.

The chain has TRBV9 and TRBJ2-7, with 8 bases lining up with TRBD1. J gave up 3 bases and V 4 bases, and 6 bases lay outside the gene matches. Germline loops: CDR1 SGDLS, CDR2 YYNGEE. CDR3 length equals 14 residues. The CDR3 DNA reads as TGTGCCAGCAGCCCACGGACAGGGCTCTACGAGCAGTACTTC. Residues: CASSPRTGLYEQYF.

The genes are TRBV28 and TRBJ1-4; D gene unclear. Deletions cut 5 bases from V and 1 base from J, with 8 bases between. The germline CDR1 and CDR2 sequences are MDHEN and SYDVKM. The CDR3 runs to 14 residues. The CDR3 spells CASSPTVTNEKLFF. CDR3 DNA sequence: TGTGCCAGCAGTCCCACGGTAACTAATGAAAAACTGTTTTTT.

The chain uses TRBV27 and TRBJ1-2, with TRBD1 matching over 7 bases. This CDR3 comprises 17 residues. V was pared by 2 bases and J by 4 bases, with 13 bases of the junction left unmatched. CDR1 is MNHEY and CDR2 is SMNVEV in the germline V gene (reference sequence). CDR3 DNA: TGTGCCAGCAGTTTAATGATGGGGGGCACAGGGGCCTATGGCTACACCTTC. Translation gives CASSLMMGGTGAYGYTF.

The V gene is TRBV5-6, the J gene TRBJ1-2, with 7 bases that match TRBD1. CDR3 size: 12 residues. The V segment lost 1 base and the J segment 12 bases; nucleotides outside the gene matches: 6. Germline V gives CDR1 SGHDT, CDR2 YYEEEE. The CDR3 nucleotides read TGTGCCAGCAGCTTGTCGGGGACAGATCACACCTTC. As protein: CASSLSGTDHTF.

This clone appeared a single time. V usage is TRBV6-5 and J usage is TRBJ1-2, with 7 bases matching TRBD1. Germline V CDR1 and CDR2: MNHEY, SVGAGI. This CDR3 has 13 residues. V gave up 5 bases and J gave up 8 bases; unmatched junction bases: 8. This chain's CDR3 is CASSRTGREGYTF. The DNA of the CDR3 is TGTGCCAGCAGTCGGACAGGTCGGGAAGGCTACACCTTC.

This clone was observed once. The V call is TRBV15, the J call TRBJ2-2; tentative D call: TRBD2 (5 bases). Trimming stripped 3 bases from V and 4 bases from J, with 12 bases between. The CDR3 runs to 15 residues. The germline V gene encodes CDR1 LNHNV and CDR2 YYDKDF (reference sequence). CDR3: CATSSRSGSTGELFF. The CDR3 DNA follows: TGTGCCACCAGCAGCCGCTCGGGGTCCACCGGGGAGCTGTTTTTT.

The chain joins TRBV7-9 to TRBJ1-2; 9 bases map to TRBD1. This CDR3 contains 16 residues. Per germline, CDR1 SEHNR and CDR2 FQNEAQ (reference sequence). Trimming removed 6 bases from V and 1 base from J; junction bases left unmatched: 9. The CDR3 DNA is TGTGCCAGCAGTCACCCCCAGGGACAGGGTAACTATGGCTACACCTTC. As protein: CASSHPQGQGNYGYTF.